Shown below are 29 T cell receptor beta chains from a single sample sequenced in a study of glioma-infiltrating T cells after dendritic cell vaccination. Sequencing used immunoSEQ multiplex PCR; TCRdb keeps in-frame clones, though not all of them. This sample has roughly 98,000 clones, with 65% to 90% found just once. The material sequenced was blood, taken before dendritic cell vaccination. Receptor source: a human donor with glioblastoma.

This chain links TRBV5-1 with TRBJ1-3, with D possibly TRBD1 on 5 matching bases. Germline CDR1 reads SGHRS; CDR2 reads YFSETQ. V was shortened by 0 bases and J by 0 bases, with 7 bases between the two germline ends. The CDR3 is 15 amino acids. The CDR3 spells CASSLAQGSGNTIYF. CDR3 coding DNA: TGCGCCAGCAGCTTGGCCCAGGGCTCTGGAAACACCATATATTTT.

The chain uses TRBV28 and TRBJ1-5; 9 bases match TRBD1. There are 14 residues in the CDR3. Germline-derived CDR1 and CDR2 are MDHEN and SYDVKM. The ends lost 4 bases at V and 5 bases at J; junction bases unmatched: 3. CDR3 nucleotide sequence: TGTGCCAGCAGTTCGGGGACAGGGTATCAGCCCCAGCATTTT. Its translation: CASSSGTGYQPQHF.

CDR3 region: CASSLTPLLGQGRQYF. CDR3 bases: TGTGCCAGCAGCTTAACCCCTCTGTTGGGACAGGGTAGGCAGTACTTC. The V and J genes are TRBV7-9 and TRBJ2-7; TRBD1 aligns across 9 bases. CDR1 is SEHNR and CDR2 is FQNEAQ in the germline V gene (reference sequence). Losses at the gene ends were 2 bases for V and 9 bases for J; bases not matched to a gene: 14. This CDR3 has 16 residues.

The J gene is TRBJ2-5, the V gene TRBV5-4, with 16 bases aligning to TRBD2. CDR1 is SGHNT, CDR2 YYREEE, per germline (reference sequence). The CDR3 is 18 amino acids. J lost 5 bases, V lost 3 bases, and 10 bases had no gene match. The CDR3 region has the DNA TGTGCCAGCAGCTCGCCGGGACTAGCGGGGGGGAGGGAGGAGACCCAGTACTTC. Its translation is CASSSPGLAGGREETQYF.

This clone came up a few times. The J gene is TRBJ2-1, the V gene TRBV6-5, with D possibly TRBD2 on 6 matching bases. CDR1 is MNHEY and CDR2 is SVGAGI in the germline V gene. This CDR3 is 12 amino acids long. V lost 7 bases and J 7 bases, leaving 11 bases between the germline ends. The CDR3 region is CASNSLANEQFF. The CDR3 coding sequence is TGTGCCAGCAACTCACTAGCTAATGAGCAGTTCTTC.

In the case of this clone: The junction does not match germline at one end; this may be a read error. The chain is built from TRBV27 and TRBJ1-1; 7 bases fit TRBD1. From germline, CDR1 is MNHEY and CDR2 SMNVEV (reference sequence). CDR3 length: 14 amino acids. CDR3 DNA sequence: TGTGCCAGCAGCCCCGGGACAGCAAACAATGAAGCTTTCTTT. As protein: CASSPGTANNEAFF.

This chain uses TRBV6-1 with TRBJ2-7; TRBD1 agrees at 8 bases. There are 14 residues in the CDR3. J gave up 3 bases and V 6 bases, and 7 bases lay outside the gene matches. Germline V gene data show CDR1 as MNHNS and CDR2 as SASEGT. In DNA, the CDR3 is TGTGCCAGCAGACCGAGACAGGGGAGCTACGAGCAGTACTTC. As protein: CASRPRQGSYEQYF.

There are a few counts of this clone. V gene TRBV7-9 combines with J gene TRBJ1-2; 7 bases are shared with TRBD1. Trimming at V came to 5 bases and at J to 8 bases, leaving 14 bases not matched to a gene. The CDR3 spans 15 residues. Germline lookup yields CDR1 SEHNR and CDR2 FQNEAQ (reference sequence). Here the CDR3 reads CASSPGTAPLGGYTF. CDR3 DNA sequence: TGTGCCAGCAGCCCAGGGACAGCTCCATTGGGGGGCTACACCTTC.

This chain links TRBV7-3 with TRBJ1-1; D is possibly TRBD1 (5 bases). Trimming removed 2 bases at V and 3 bases at J, with 13 bases between. This CDR3 contains 15 residues. CDR1 is SGHTA, CDR2 FQGTGA, per germline. The CDR3 sequence is CASSLGGELYTEAFF. Here the CDR3 DNA reads TGTGCCAGCAGCTTAGGGGGGGAATTGTACACTGAAGCTTTCTTT.

The chain employs TRBV4-3 and TRBJ1-6, with a tentative D call TRBD1 (5 bases). Germline values: CDR1 LGHNA, CDR2 YSLEER. The V end was cut by 2 bases, the J end by 3 bases, with 17 bases between. The CDR3 is 18 amino acids. CDR3 nucleotides: TGCGCCAGCAGCCAATTAGGGGAAGGAGGGCTCTATAATTCACCCCTCCACTTT. It encodes CASSQLGEGGLYNSPLHF.

This sequence joins TRBV5-1 and TRBJ2-3; no clear D gene. V was shortened by 1 base and J by 0 bases, with 15 bases between the two germline ends. The CDR3 sequence is 17 residues long. Germline CDR1 and CDR2: SGHRS and YFSETQ. The CDR3 bases are TGCGCCAGCAGCTTGTTCCCACAGAGAGCTAGCACAGATACGCAGTATTTT. Its translation is CASSLFPQRASTDTQYF.

The rearrangement links TRBV27 to TRBJ1-1; D is undetermined. CDR3 length equals 13 residues. The germline V gene has CDR1 MNHEY and CDR2 SMNVEV (reference sequence). V was cut by 4 bases and J by 0 bases, with 6 bases left in between. Here the CDR3 reads CASSSGMNTEAFF. CDR3 nucleotide sequence: TGTGCCAGCAGTTCCGGGATGAACACTGAAGCTTTCTTT.

The count of this clone is one. The chain employs TRBV7-9 and TRBJ1-2; tentatively, D is TRBD1 (5 bases). Germline CDR1 SEHNR, CDR2 FQNEAQ (reference sequence). V was shortened by 3 bases and J by 4 bases, with 9 bases between the two germline ends. The CDR3 has 13 residues. In nucleotides, the CDR3 is TGTGCCAGCAGCTTGATTCAGGGCTATGGCTACACCTTC. Residues: CASSLIQGYGYTF.

The chain couples TRBV5-1 to TRBJ2-2; D is perhaps TRBD2 (5 bases). The V gene lost 3 bases and the J gene lost 4 bases, with 13 bases spanning the gap. Germline V CDR1 and CDR2: SGHRS, YFSETQ. The CDR3 contains 15 residues. For the CDR3, the DNA is TGCGCCAGCAGCTCTAATCCAGCGGCCACCGGGGAGCTGTTTTTT. Residues: CASSSNPAATGELFF.

The chain couples TRBV5-1 to TRBJ2-3; a possible D gene is TRBD2 (6 bases). The CDR3 totals 16 residues. Trimming left V 4 bases short and J 0 bases short, with 15 bases between. Germline V gives CDR1 SGHRS, CDR2 YFSETQ. CDR3 sequence reads: CASSPRGGLSTDTQYF. The DNA of the CDR3 is TGCGCCAGCAGCCCAAGGGGCGGACTAAGCACAGATACGCAGTATTTT.

V gene TRBV6-5 combines with J gene TRBJ2-1, with D unresolved. From germline, CDR1 is MNHEY and CDR2 SVGAGI. This CDR3 contains 15 residues. Trimming stripped 2 bases from V and 8 bases from J, with 16 bases between. CDR3 amino acids: CASSYEADGVYEQFF. The CDR3 DNA reads TGTGCCAGCAGTTACGAAGCAGACGGAGTTTATGAGCAGTTCTTC.

V is TRBV4-1 and J is TRBJ2-3; 12 nucleotides align to TRBD2. V was pared by 0 bases and J by 2 bases, with 3 bases of the junction left unmatched. This CDR3 is 17 amino acids long. The germline gives CDR1 MGHRA, CDR2 YSYEKL. CDR3 sequence (DNA): TGCGCCAGCAGCCAAGAGGGACTAGCGGGTCCCACAGATACGCAGTATTTT. Translating gives CASSQEGLAGPTDTQYF.

Here the CDR3 DNA reads TGCGCCAGCAGCCAAGATAAAACCTTGGGAGGCAATCAGCCCCAGCATTTT. It is translated as CASSQDKTLGGNQPQHF. This rearrangement joins TRBV4-1 to TRBJ1-5; D is unresolved. CDR3 length: 17 residues. Per germline, CDR1 MGHRA and CDR2 YSYEKL. Trimming left V 0 bases short and J 2 bases short, with 14 bases between.

V gene TRBV19 combines with J gene TRBJ2-3, with TRBD2 as a possible D gene (5 bases). The CDR3 is 13 amino acids. Germline lookup yields CDR1 LNHDA and CDR2 SQIVND (reference sequence). Trimming cost V 3 bases and J 4 bases, with 8 bases left between them. The chain's CDR3 is CASSMLAPDTQYF. CDR3 nucleotides: TGTGCCAGTAGTATGCTAGCCCCAGATACGCAGTATTTT.

The V and J genes are TRBV7-2 and TRBJ1-5; a possible D gene is TRBD1 (6 bases). Germline V gene sequence: CDR1 SGHTA, CDR2 FQGNSA. There are 19 residues in the CDR3. V gave up 4 bases and J gave up 0 bases, with 22 bases separating them. The CDR3 sequence is CASSSCGGARDDSNQPQHF. The DNA of the CDR3 is TGTGCCAGCAGCTCCTGCGGGGGCGCAAGGGATGATAGCAATCAGCCCCAGCATTTT.

The chain couples TRBV21-1 to TRBJ2-7; the table's D call, TRBD1, has no DNA check behind it. TRBV21-1 is marked as a pseudogene. The CDR3 is 16 amino acids. CDR3 DNA sequence: TGTGCCAGCAGCAAAGTTCAGGACAGGGAACCCTACGAGCAGTACTTC. It translates to CASSKVQDREPYEQYF.

This sequence joins TRBV9 and TRBJ2-3, with 9 bases fitting TRBD1. The CDR3 covers 15 residues. The germline CDR1 and CDR2 sequences are SGDLS and YYNGEE. With V trimmed by 4 bases and J by 3 bases, 6 bases remained unmatched. CDR3 in amino acids: CASSPGQGTTDTQYF. DNA for the CDR3: TGTGCCAGCAGCCCCGGACAGGGGACAACAGATACGCAGTATTTT.

The chain uses TRBV19 and TRBJ1-2, with a tentative D call TRBD1 (6 bases). V was shortened by 3 bases and J by 6 bases, with 17 bases between the two germline ends. The germline gives CDR1 LNHDA, CDR2 SQIVND (reference sequence). The CDR3 spans 15 residues. CDR3 loop: CASSISRQEADGYTF. CDR3 in DNA: TGTGCCAGTAGTATCTCCCGACAGGAAGCCGATGGCTACACCTTC.

The gene calls are TRBV28 and TRBJ2-4, with 11 bases that match TRBD1. CDR1 and CDR2 (germline): MDHEN, SYDVKM. After removal of 6 bases from V and 5 bases from J, the junction contained 6 bases not matched to a gene. The CDR3 contains 15 residues. CDR3 amino acids: CASSNRDRGENIQYF. The CDR3 nucleotides are TGTGCCAGCAGCAACCGGGACAGGGGGGAAAACATTCAGTACTTC.

This chain uses TRBV27 with TRBJ2-7, with a weak D call TRBD1 (5 bases). Germline V gene data show CDR1 as MNHEY and CDR2 as SMNVEV (reference sequence). This CDR3 contains 15 residues. Trimming stripped 2 bases from V and 5 bases from J, with 16 bases between. DNA of the CDR3: TGTGCCAGCAGTTTAACGTGGCAGGGCGGCGACGAGCAGTACTTC. Translating it yields CASSLTWQGGDEQYF.

The rearrangement joins TRBV10-2 to TRBJ1-5, with 8 bases lining up with TRBD1. V was clipped by 2 bases and J by 6 bases; unmatched bases: 3. CDR1 and CDR2 from the germline V gene are WSHSY and SAAADI. The CDR3 covers 14 residues. The CDR3 nucleotides read TGCGCCAGCAGTGAGACAGGGGGAGGTCAGCCCCAGCATTTT. Translation: CASSETGGGQPQHF.

As to this clone: The same CDR3 arises from other DNA sequences in this sample as well. CDR3 nucleotide sequence: TGTGCCAGCAGCTTTACAGGGGACTATGGCTACACCTTC. It yields the protein CASSFTGDYGYTF. The rearrangement links TRBV7-2 to TRBJ1-2; TRBD1 matches 7 bases. Germline loops: CDR1 SGHTA, CDR2 FQGNSA. This CDR3 spans 13 amino acids. The J segment lost 3 bases and the V segment lost 3 bases, leaving 1 base of the junction unmatched.

This clone was observed a single time. The rearrangement links TRBV19 to TRBJ1-3; D ambiguous. CDR3 length: 13 residues. Trimming shortened V by 5 bases and J by 0 bases, and 5 bases separated the two germline ends. Germline V gene data show CDR1 as LNHDA and CDR2 as SQIVND (reference sequence). The CDR3 DNA follows: TGTGCCAGTAGTTCGTCCTCTGGAAACACCATATATTTT. Amino acid sequence: CASSSSSGNTIYF.

The chain couples TRBV28 to TRBJ1-5, with D possibly being TRBD1 (6 bases). CDR1 MDHEN and CDR2 SYDVKM come from the germline V gene. V gave up 6 bases and J gave up 7 bases, with 10 bases separating them. This CDR3 has 12 residues. The CDR3 DNA follows: TGTGCCAGCAGCAACAGGGTGCAGCCCCAGCATTTT. Translation: CASSNRVQPQHF.